The 24 T cell receptor beta chains below come from one sample, sequenced in a study of shared clonotypes between healthy human individuals. Here immunoSEQ multiplex PCR was the method, and the copy in TCRdb shows in-frame clones only, minus some. The sample gives about 1.4 million clones, around 97% of which show up once; more than 0.9% is in the top ten. Sequencing was performed on naive CD4+ T cells sorted from blood. Subset noted: CD45RA+ positively selected. These receptors all come from a man aged 25 to 45 in good health.

The J gene is TRBJ2-1, the V gene TRBV19, with 12 nucleotides matching TRBD2. Germline CDR1 and CDR2: LNHDA and SQIVND (reference sequence). The CDR3 is made up of 15 amino acids. J gave up 5 bases and V 6 bases, and 5 bases lay outside the gene matches. The CDR3 region is CASRSSGRANNEQFF. The CDR3 DNA reads TGTGCCAGTAGATCTAGCGGGAGGGCCAACAATGAGCAGTTCTTC.

As to this clone: Within the sample, other DNA sequences also encode this same CDR3. The J gene is TRBJ2-5, the V gene TRBV5-1, with unresolved D. Germline assignment: CDR1 SGHRS and CDR2 YFSETQ. The CDR3 covers 13 residues. Trimming stripped 4 bases from V and 3 bases from J, with 10 bases between. The CDR3, as DNA: TGCGCCAGCAGCCTTGGATCCGAAGAGACCCAGTACTTC. Encoded protein: CASSLGSEETQYF.

The CDR3 spells CASSLSGSRTDTQYF. CDR3 DNA: TGTGCCAGCAGTCTTAGCGGGAGTCGTACAGATACGCAGTATTTT. The chain is built from TRBV6-1 and TRBJ2-3; the match to TRBD2 covers 9 bases. Germline V gives CDR1 MNHNS, CDR2 SASEGT. V shed 5 bases and J 3 bases; nucleotides not matched to a gene: 6. There are 15 residues in the CDR3.

The chain employs TRBV10-2 and TRBJ1-3; TRBD1 agrees at 9 bases. CDR1 is WSHSY and CDR2 is SAAADI in the germline V gene. V lost 6 bases and J lost 4; bases outside the gene matches: 19. This CDR3 has 19 residues. CDR3 nucleotide sequence: TGCGCCAGCAGCCACTATAGACCGGGACAGGGTAATTCAGGAAACACCATATATTTT. Translation: CASSHYRPGQGNSGNTIYF.

V gene TRBV5-5 combines with J gene TRBJ2-7; TRBD1 might be the D (6 bases). The CDR3 totals 13 residues. With 4 bases removed from V and 3 bases from J, the gap between germline ends came to 11 bases. The germline V gene encodes CDR1 SGHKS and CDR2 YYEKEE (reference sequence). The CDR3 DNA reads TGTGCCAGCAGCCGTACACAGGGCTACGAGCAGTACTTC. Translating it yields CASSRTQGYEQYF.

The chain joins TRBV7-9 to TRBJ2-7; 10 bases are a match to TRBD1. The CDR3 totals 16 residues. Germline V gene sequence: CDR1 SEHNR, CDR2 FQNEAQ (reference sequence). J gave up 3 bases and V 5 bases, and 10 bases lay outside the gene matches. The CDR3 loop reads CASSPGTGVKDYEQYF. The CDR3 bases are TGTGCCAGCAGCCCCGGGACAGGGGTTAAGGACTACGAGCAGTACTTC.

This clone was observed once. The chain joins TRBV5-6 to TRBJ2-5; no clear D. Trimming cost V 1 base and J 7 bases, with 11 bases left between them. The CDR3 is 13 amino acids. Germline assignment: CDR1 SGHDT and CDR2 YYEEEE. CDR3 DNA: TGTGCCAGCAGCTTGACCCTCAGAGGGACCCAGTACTTC. Its protein is CASSLTLRGTQYF.

The rearrangement joins TRBV11-2 to TRBJ2-7; TRBD1 agrees at 7 bases. With V trimmed by 5 bases and J by 5 bases, 12 bases remained unmatched. Germline CDR1 reads SGHAT; CDR2 reads FQNNGV. The CDR3 spans 15 residues. For the CDR3, the DNA is TGTGCCAGCAGCATACCGACAGGGAACGGGAACGAGCAGTACTTC. It yields the protein CASSIPTGNGNEQYF.

This chain joins TRBV13 and TRBJ2-1; the D gene is possibly TRBD2 (6 bases). CDR3 length: 15 amino acids. Trimming stripped 8 bases from V and 7 bases from J, with 21 bases between. The germline CDR1 and CDR2 sequences are PRHDT and FYEKMQ (reference sequence). CDR3 DNA: TGTGCCAGCCTGATTCTACGGGGGAGCATAAATGAGCAGTTCTTC. This encodes CASLILRGSINEQFF.

The chain uses TRBV11-2 and TRBJ1-2; TRBD1 aligns across 9 bases. V trimming: 0 bases; J trimming: 5 bases; junction bases outside the gene matches: 19. Germline assignment: CDR1 SGHAT and CDR2 FQNNGV. This CDR3 comprises 20 residues. CDR3 region: CASSLDLGRGAGTGPYGYTF. The CDR3 DNA sequence: TGTGCCAGCAGCTTAGATCTAGGCCGAGGAGCTGGGACAGGGCCTTATGGCTACACCTTC.

V usage is TRBV6-6 and J usage is TRBJ1-1; D gene uncertain. V lost 8 bases and J 4 bases, leaving 8 bases between the germline ends. The V gene's germline CDR1 is MNHNY and CDR2 SVGAGI (reference sequence). This CDR3 has 11 amino acids. The CDR3 DNA sequence: TGTGCCAGCGCTATAAGCACTGAAGCTTTCTTT. This sequence encodes CASAISTEAFF.

J is TRBJ2-7 and V is TRBV9; possible D gene TRBD2, 6 bases. The germline V and J ends were trimmed by 1 base and 5 bases, with 16 bases remaining between them. CDR3 size: 15 residues. The germline gives CDR1 SGDLS, CDR2 YYNGEE. CDR3 sequence: CASSVHRAGRDEQYF. The CDR3 nucleotides read TGTGCCAGCAGCGTACACCGGGCGGGGCGAGACGAGCAGTACTTC.

The chain links TRBV27 to TRBJ2-3, with 8 bases matching TRBD1. Germline trimming cut 1 base from V and 6 bases from J; bases unmatched to any gene: 9. This CDR3 has 16 residues. From germline, CDR1 is MNHEY and CDR2 SMNVEV (reference sequence). The CDR3, as DNA: TGTGCCAGCAGTTTATTGACAGGGGCGGCGCCGGATACGCAGTATTTT. Its translation is CASSLLTGAAPDTQYF.

V usage is TRBV4-3 and J usage is TRBJ2-1; 15 bases line up with TRBD2. CDR3 length: 18 amino acids. The germline V gene has CDR1 LGHNA and CDR2 YSLEER. Losses at the gene ends were 2 bases for V and 3 bases for J; bases not matched to a gene: 5. This chain's CDR3 is CASSQTGLAGGSYNEQFF. CDR3 DNA sequence: TGCGCCAGCAGCCAAACCGGACTAGCGGGAGGGAGCTACAATGAGCAGTTCTTC.

This clone appeared once. V is TRBV11-2 and J is TRBJ2-7; 9 bases match TRBD1. This CDR3 is built from 15 residues. Germline V gene sequence: CDR1 SGHAT, CDR2 FQNNGV. The J segment lost 3 bases and the V segment lost 2 bases, leaving 5 bases of the junction unmatched. The CDR3 loop is CASSLSDRGFYEQYF. CDR3 DNA sequence: TGTGCCAGCAGCTTATCGGACAGGGGTTTCTACGAGCAGTACTTC.

The chain combines TRBV5-4 with TRBJ2-2; 15 positions agree with TRBD2. CDR3 length: 16 residues. Trimming took 4 bases from V and 6 from J; bases not matched to a gene: 4. The germline CDR1 and CDR2 sequences are SGHNT and YYREEE (reference sequence). CDR3 nucleotide sequence: TGTGCCAGCAGCACCGGACTAGCGGGAGGGCCCGGGGAGCTGTTTTTT. Residues: CASSTGLAGGPGELFF.

The genes are TRBV19 and TRBJ1-5; unclear D gene. This CDR3 is built from 14 residues. From germline, CDR1 is LNHDA and CDR2 SQIVND (reference sequence). V was shortened by 9 bases and J by 7 bases, with 19 bases between the two germline ends. In DNA form, the CDR3 reads TGTGCCAGCTCTACGAGTTTGGGGAGGCAGCCCCAGCATTTT. Its protein is CASSTSLGRQPQHF.

The rearrangement joins TRBV2 to TRBJ2-1, with a weak D call TRBD1 (6 bases). The CDR3 is made up of 14 amino acids. Trimming removed 9 bases at V and 5 bases at J, with 17 bases between. Per germline, CDR1 SNHLY and CDR2 FYNNEI. The CDR3 nucleotides are TGTGCCAGTACAGGGACCCAGGTAGACAATGAGCAGTTCTTC. Its protein product is CASTGTQVDNEQFF.

V gene TRBV7-3 combines with J gene TRBJ2-1, with D perhaps TRBD1 (5 bases). Looked up from germline, CDR1 is SGHTA and CDR2 is FQGTGA. This CDR3 region has 14 residues. V lost 1 base, J lost 9 bases, and 13 bases lay in between. CDR3 nucleotides: TGTGCCAGCAGCTTAAAGGGGCCCCTAAGTGAGCAGTTCTTC. Amino acid sequence: CASSLKGPLSEQFF.

V gene TRBV19 combines with J gene TRBJ2-5; D perhaps matches TRBD1 (6 bases). This CDR3 comprises 15 residues. The V end lost 1 base, the J end lost 5 bases, and 14 bases lay between the germline ends. CDR1 is LNHDA, CDR2 SQIVND, per germline (reference sequence). The CDR3 region has the DNA TGTGCCAGTAGTATAGGGAACAGGGTTGGCGAGACCCAGTACTTC. Encoded protein: CASSIGNRVGETQYF.

This clone showed up just once. This sequence joins TRBV7-2 and TRBJ2-7; D could derive from TRBD1 or TRBD2 (5 bases each). CDR3 length: 14 residues. V was trimmed by 1 base and J by 9 bases, leaving 16 bases between them. Germline CDR1 reads SGHTA; CDR2 reads FQGNSA. CDR3 sequence (DNA): TGTGCCAGCAGCTTAGGGGGGTCGCTATCTTGGCAGTACTTC. Translating it yields CASSLGGSLSWQYF. Using reference TRBV7-2 and TRBJ2-7 for the parts outside the CDR3, the full variable domain is GAGVSQSPSNKVTEKGKDVELRCDPISGHTALYWYRQSLGQGLEFLIYFQGNSAPDKSGLPSDRFSAERTGGSVSTLTIQRTQQEDSAVYLCASSLGGSLSWQYFGPGTRLTVT.

The CDR3: CASSQGVSGELFF. CDR3 sequence (DNA): TGCGCCAGCAGCCAAGGGGTCTCCGGGGAGCTGTTTTTT. This chain connects TRBV4-3 to TRBJ2-2; D not resolved. The germline V and J ends were trimmed by 1 base and 6 bases, with 6 bases remaining between them. This CDR3 has 13 residues. Germline V gene lookup returns CDR1 LGHNA and CDR2 YSLEER.

The rearrangement uses TRBV4-1 and TRBJ2-1, with 8 bases aligning to TRBD2. Trimming at V came to 0 bases and at J to 0 bases, leaving 7 bases not matched to a gene. The CDR3 loop spans 18 amino acids. CDR1 is MGHRA, CDR2 YSYEKL, per germline. CDR3 bases: TGCGCCAGCAGCCAAGAGGGAAGCGGGGGATACTCCTACAATGAGCAGTTCTTC. Amino acid sequence: CASSQEGSGGYSYNEQFF.

The rearrangement uses TRBV7-9 and TRBJ2-1; 8 bases line up with TRBD2. Trimming took 4 bases from V and 6 from J; bases not matched to a gene: 8. This CDR3 contains 15 residues. Looked up from germline, CDR1 is SEHNR and CDR2 is FQNEAQ (reference sequence). The CDR3 reads CASSYPGLVGNEQFF. As DNA, the CDR3 is TGTGCCAGCAGCTACCCGGGACTAGTGGGCAATGAGCAGTTCTTC. Using reference TRBV7-9 and TRBJ2-1 for the parts outside the CDR3, the full variable domain is DTGVSQNPRHKITKRGQNVTFRCDPISEHNRLYWYRQTLGQGPEFLTYFQNEAQLEKSRLLSDRFSAERPKGSFSTLEIQRTEQGDSAMYLCASSYPGLVGNEQFFGPGTRLTVL.